Shown below are 8 T cell receptor beta chains from a single sample sequenced in a study of identical twins. TCRdb re-derived calls from the 5' RACE reads in MiXCR, one entry per CDR3 protein. The table includes a few hundred thousand distinct CDR3 sequences, about a fifth detected once. The material sequenced was naive T cells sorted from blood. These receptors were collected from a man in his fifties or sixties in good health.

This clonotype was seen a single time. The rearrangement uses TRBV24-1 and TRBJ2-1; TRBD2 matches 11 bases. V was clipped by 1 base and J by 7 bases; unmatched bases: 5. The V gene's germline CDR1 is KGHDR and CDR2 SFDVKD. The CDR3 is 16 amino acids. The CDR3 loop is CATSDFIAGGTNEQFF. In nucleotides, the CDR3 is TGTGCCACCAGTGATTTTATAGCGGGAGGGACGAATGAGCAGTTCTTC.

The rearrangement joins TRBV20-1 to TRBJ2-1; a possible D gene is TRBD2 (7 bases). Trimming took off 0 bases at V and 10 bases at J, with 22 bases between the two ends. CDR3 size: 16 residues. CDR1 and CDR2 from the germline V gene are DFQATT and SNEGSKA (reference sequence). In nucleotides, the CDR3 is TGCAGTGCTAGAGATTGGCGAAGCGGGAAGGGGGGGGAGCAGTTCTTC. The encoded protein is CSARDWRSGKGGEQFF.

The chain uses TRBV19 and TRBJ2-7, with D perhaps assigned TRBD1 or TRBD2 (5 bases each). CDR3 length: 15 residues. Trimming took off 8 bases at V and 5 bases at J, with 22 bases between the two ends. Germline V lookup: CDR1 LNHDA, CDR2 SQIVND (reference sequence). Here the CDR3 DNA reads TGTGCCAGTGCGTCGAGGGGATCGCGGCTCCACGAGCAGTACTTC. Translated: CASASRGSRLHEQYF. The complete variable domain, with remaining parts taken from reference TRBV19 and TRBJ2-7, reads DGGITQSPKYLFRKEGQNVTLSCEQNLNHDAMYWYRQDPGQGLRLIYYSQIVNDFQKGDIAEGYSVSREKKESFPLTVTSAQKNPTAFYLCASASRGSRLHEQYFGPGTRLTVT.

At least ten counts were recorded for this clonotype. The chain employs TRBV7-8 and TRBJ2-5, with unresolved D. Trimming pared 2 bases from V and 1 base from J, leaving 8 bases between. The CDR3 covers 14 residues. The germline gives CDR1 SGHVS, CDR2 FQNEAQ. The CDR3 spells CASSLLPIQETQYF. CDR3 coding DNA: TGTGCCAGCAGCTTACTCCCCATCCAAGAGACCCAGTACTTC.

Ten or more counts support this clonotype. The chain employs TRBV7-2 and TRBJ2-3; 8 bases fit TRBD1. Germline-derived CDR1 and CDR2 are SGHTA and FQGNSA. The CDR3 contains 15 residues. The ends lost 6 bases at V and 1 base at J; junction bases unmatched: 6. This CDR3 is CASSRGQGGTDTQYF. The CDR3 bases are TGTGCCAGCAGTCGCGGACAGGGCGGCACAGATACGCAGTATTTT.

This clonotype was recorded at least ten times. CDR3 sequence (DNA): TGTGCCAGCAGCCAAGATAGGACTAGCGGATACACAGATACGCAGTATTTT. Encoded protein: CASSQDRTSGYTDTQYF. The genes are TRBV4-2 and TRBJ2-3, with 10 bases that match TRBD2. Germline V CDR1 and CDR2: LGHNA, YNFKEQ. The CDR3 has 17 amino acids. The V segment lost 0 bases and the J segment 2 bases; nucleotides outside the gene matches: 5.

The sample holds many counts of this clonotype. This chain joins TRBV20-1 and TRBJ2-3, with 7 bases matching TRBD1. Trimming removed 5 bases from V and 0 bases from J; junction bases left unmatched: 5. Germline CDR1 is DFQATT and CDR2 is SNEGSKA (reference sequence). This CDR3 comprises 14 residues. In DNA form, the CDR3 reads TGCAGTGCTTTGACAGGGTCTAGCACAGATACGCAGTATTTT. Translating gives CSALTGSSTDTQYF.

The chain joins TRBV20-1 to TRBJ1-1, with D perhaps TRBD1 (6 bases). The CDR3 spans 15 residues. The germline V gene has CDR1 DFQATT and CDR2 SNEGSKA (reference sequence). V shed 5 bases and J shed 1 base, with 17 bases lying between them. The CDR3 loop reads CSAGGGAQQNTEAFF. The CDR3 nucleotides read TGCAGTGCTGGGGGGGGGGCGCAACAGAACACTGAAGCTTTCTTT.